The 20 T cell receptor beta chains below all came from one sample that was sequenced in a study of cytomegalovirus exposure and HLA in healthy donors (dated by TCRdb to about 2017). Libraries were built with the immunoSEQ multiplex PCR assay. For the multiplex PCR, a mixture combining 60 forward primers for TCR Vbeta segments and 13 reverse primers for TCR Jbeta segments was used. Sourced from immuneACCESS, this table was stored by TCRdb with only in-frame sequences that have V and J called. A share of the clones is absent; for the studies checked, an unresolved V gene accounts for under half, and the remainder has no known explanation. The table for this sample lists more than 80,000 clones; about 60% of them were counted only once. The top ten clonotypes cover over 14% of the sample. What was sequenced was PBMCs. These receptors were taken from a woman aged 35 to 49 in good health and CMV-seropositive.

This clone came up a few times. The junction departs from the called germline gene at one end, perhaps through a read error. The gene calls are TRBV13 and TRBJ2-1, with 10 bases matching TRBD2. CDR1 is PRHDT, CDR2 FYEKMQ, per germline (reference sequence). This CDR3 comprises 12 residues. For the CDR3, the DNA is TGTGCCAGCAGCCTCACCGGGACTAGCGTCCTCTTC. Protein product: CASSLTGTSVLF. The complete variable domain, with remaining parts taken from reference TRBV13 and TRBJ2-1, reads AAGVIQSPRHLIKEKRETATLKCYPIPRHDTVYWYQQGPGQDPQFLISFYEKMQSDKGSIPDRFSAQQFSDYHSELNMSSLELGDSALYFCASSLTGTSVLFGPGTRLTVL.

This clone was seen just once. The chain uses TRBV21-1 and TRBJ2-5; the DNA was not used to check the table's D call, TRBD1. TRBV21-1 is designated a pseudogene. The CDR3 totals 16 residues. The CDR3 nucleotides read TGTGCCAGCAGCAAAGACCACCTGGGACAGAGAGAGACCCAGTACTTC. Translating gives CASSKDHLGQRETQYF.

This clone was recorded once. This chain's CDR3 is CASSNREHTEAFF. The CDR3 DNA sequence: TGTGCCAGCAGTAACAGGGAGCACACTGAAGCTTTCTTT. This sequence joins TRBV7-9 and TRBJ1-1, with TRBD1 as a possible D gene (6 bases). Looked up from germline, CDR1 is SEHNR and CDR2 is FQNEAQ (reference sequence). The CDR3 consists of 13 residues. The V and J ends lost 6 bases and 3 bases respectively, with 11 bases between them.

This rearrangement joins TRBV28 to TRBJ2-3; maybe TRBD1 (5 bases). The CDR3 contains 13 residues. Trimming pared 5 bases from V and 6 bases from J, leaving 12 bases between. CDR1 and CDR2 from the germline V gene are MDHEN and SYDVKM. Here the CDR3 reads CASSGAVRDTQYF. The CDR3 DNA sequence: TGTGCCAGCAGTGGGGCAGTGCGGGATACGCAGTATTTT.

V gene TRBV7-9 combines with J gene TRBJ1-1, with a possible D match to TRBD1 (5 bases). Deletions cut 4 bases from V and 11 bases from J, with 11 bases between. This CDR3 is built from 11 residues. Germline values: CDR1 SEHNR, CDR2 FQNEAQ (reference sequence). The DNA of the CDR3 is TGTGCCAGCAGCTCCAGGGTTGGGGCTTTCTTT. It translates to CASSSRVGAFF. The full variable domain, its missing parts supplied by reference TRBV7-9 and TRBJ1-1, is DTGVSQNPRHKITKRGQNVTFRCDPISEHNRLYWYRQTLGQGPEFLTYFQNEAQLEKSRLLSDRFSAERPKGSFSTLEIQRTEQGDSAMYLCASSSRVGAFFGQGTRLTVV.

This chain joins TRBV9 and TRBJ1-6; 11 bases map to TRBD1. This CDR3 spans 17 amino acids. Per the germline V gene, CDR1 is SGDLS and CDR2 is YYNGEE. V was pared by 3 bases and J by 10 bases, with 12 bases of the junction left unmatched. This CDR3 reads CASSDTPGQGDRSPLHF. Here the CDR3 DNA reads TGTGCCAGCAGCGACACCCCGGGACAGGGGGATCGATCACCCCTCCACTTT.

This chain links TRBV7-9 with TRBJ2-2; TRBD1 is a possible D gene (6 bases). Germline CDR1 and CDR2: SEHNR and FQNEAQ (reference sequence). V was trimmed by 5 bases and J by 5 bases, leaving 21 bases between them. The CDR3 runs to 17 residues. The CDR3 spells CASSHHRDGKLTGELFF. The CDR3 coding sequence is TGTGCCAGCAGCCATCACAGGGACGGGAAACTAACCGGGGAGCTGTTTTTT.

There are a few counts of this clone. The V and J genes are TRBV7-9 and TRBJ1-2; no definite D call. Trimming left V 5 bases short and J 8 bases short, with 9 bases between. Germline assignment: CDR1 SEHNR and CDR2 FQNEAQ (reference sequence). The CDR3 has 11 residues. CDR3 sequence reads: CASSAGSGYTF. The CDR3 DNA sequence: TGTGCCAGCAGCGCAGGTTCCGGCTACACCTTC.

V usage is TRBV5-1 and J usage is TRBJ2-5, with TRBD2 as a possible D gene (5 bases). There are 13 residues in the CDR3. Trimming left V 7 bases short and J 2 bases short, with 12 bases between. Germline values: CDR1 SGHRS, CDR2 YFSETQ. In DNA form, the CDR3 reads TGCGCCAGCTCCGCCGGGGTTCAAGAGACCCAGTACTTC. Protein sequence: CASSAGVQETQYF.

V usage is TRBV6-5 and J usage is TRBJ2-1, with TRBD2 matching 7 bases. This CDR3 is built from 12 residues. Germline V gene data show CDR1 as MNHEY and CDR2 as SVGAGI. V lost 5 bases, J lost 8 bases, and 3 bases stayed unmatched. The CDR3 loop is CASSKAGYEQFF. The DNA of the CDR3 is TGTGCCAGCAGTAAAGCGGGATATGAGCAGTTCTTC.

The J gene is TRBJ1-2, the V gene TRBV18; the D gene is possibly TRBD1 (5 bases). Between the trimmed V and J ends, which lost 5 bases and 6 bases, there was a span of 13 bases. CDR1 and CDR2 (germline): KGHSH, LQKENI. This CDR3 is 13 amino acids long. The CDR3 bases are TGTGCCAGCTCAGGGCTCAGGGCCAATGGCTACACCTTC. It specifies CASSGLRANGYTF.

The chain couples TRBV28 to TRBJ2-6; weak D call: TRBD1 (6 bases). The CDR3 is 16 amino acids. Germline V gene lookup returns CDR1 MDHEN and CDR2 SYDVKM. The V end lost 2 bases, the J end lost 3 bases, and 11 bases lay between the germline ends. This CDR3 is CASSLPTGFGANVLTF. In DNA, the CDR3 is TGTGCCAGCAGTTTACCCACAGGGTTTGGGGCCAACGTCCTGACTTTC.

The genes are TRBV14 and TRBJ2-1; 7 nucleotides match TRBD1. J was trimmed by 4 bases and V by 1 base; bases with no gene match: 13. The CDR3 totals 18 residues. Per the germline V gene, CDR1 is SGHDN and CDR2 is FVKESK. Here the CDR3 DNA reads TGTGCCAGCAGCCAAGTTTCATCTGTCTCGACAGGGTACAATGAGCAGTTCTTC. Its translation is CASSQVSSVSTGYNEQFF.

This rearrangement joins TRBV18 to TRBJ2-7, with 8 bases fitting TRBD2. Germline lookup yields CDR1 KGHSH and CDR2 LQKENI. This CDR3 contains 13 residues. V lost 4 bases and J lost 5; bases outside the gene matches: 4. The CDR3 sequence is CASSRGAGDEQYF. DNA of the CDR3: TGTGCCAGCTCACGGGGAGCGGGAGACGAGCAGTACTTC.

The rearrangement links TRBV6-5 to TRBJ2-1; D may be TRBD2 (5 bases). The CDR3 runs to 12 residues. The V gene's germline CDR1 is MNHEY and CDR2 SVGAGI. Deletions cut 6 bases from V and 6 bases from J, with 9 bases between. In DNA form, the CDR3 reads TGTGCCAGCAGCCCCGGGATCAATGAGCAGTTCTTC. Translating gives CASSPGINEQFF.

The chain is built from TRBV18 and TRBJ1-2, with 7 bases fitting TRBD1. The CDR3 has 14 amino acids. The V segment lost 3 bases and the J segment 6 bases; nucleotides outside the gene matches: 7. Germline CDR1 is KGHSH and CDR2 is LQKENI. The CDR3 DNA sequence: TGTGCCAGCTCACCGCCCACAGGGGTACATGGCTACACCTTC. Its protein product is CASSPPTGVHGYTF.

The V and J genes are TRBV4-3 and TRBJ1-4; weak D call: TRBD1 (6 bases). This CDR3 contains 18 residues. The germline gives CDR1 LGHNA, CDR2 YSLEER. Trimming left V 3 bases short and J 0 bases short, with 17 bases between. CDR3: CASSHVDSNFATNEKLFF. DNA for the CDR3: TGCGCCAGCAGCCACGTGGACAGCAATTTTGCAACTAATGAAAAACTGTTTTTT.

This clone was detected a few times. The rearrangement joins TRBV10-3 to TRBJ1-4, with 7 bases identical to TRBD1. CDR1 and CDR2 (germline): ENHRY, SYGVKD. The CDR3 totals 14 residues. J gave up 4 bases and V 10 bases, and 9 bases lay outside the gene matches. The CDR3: CATSKTGNNEKLFF. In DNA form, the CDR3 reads TGTGCCACTTCCAAGACAGGGAATAATGAAAAACTGTTTTTT.

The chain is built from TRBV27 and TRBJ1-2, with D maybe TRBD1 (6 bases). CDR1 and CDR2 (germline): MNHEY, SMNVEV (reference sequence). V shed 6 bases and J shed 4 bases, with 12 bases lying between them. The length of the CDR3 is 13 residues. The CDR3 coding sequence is TGTGCCAGCAGACGGGCGGACAGCTATGGCTACACCTTC. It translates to CASRRADSYGYTF.

The CDR3 nucleotides read TGTGCCAGCTCATCCCTCCCGGGCGGGTCCACTGAAGCTTTCTTT. It encodes CASSSLPGGSTEAFF. The chain is built from TRBV18 and TRBJ1-1; D remains ambiguous. This CDR3 is 15 amino acids long. Trimming pared 5 bases from V and 4 bases from J, leaving 17 bases between. The germline CDR1 and CDR2 sequences are KGHSH and LQKENI.